One sample yielded the 6 T cell receptor beta chains listed below, sequenced in a study of cytomegalovirus exposure and HLA in healthy donors (dated by TCRdb to about 2017). The method behind the library was the immunoSEQ multiplex PCR assay. The multiplex PCR relied on a mix of 60 forward primers for TCR Vbeta segments and 13 reverse primers for TCR Jbeta segments. Entries here come from immuneACCESS through TCRdb and include only in-frame sequences with V and J called. Some clones fail to appear in such tables; in the studies checked, an unresolved V gene covers under half of the shortfall, and the cause of the remainder is unknown. Recorded for this sample are about 21,000 clones; about 78% of them occurred a single time. The leading ten clones occupy under 8% of the sample. The sample comprised PBMCs. The source of these receptors is a man aged 55 to 70 in good health and CMV-seronegative.

This chain links TRBV5-6 with TRBJ1-5, with D unclear. In germline, CDR1 is SGHDT, CDR2 YYEEEE. Trimming removed 0 bases at V and 9 bases at J, with 13 bases between. The CDR3 is 14 amino acids. CDR3 residues: CASSLGLALGPQHF. The DNA of the CDR3 is TGTGCCAGCAGCTTGGGTCTAGCGTTGGGGCCCCAGCATTTT.

The chain couples TRBV7-3 to TRBJ2-1; 9 nucleotides align to TRBD2. CDR1 and CDR2 from the germline V gene are SGHTA and FQGTGA. CDR3 length: 18 amino acids. J lost 1 base, V lost 0 bases, and 7 bases had no gene match. The CDR3 DNA reads TGTGCCAGCAGCTTAACGGCGGGGGGGTTAGGGTCCTACAATGAGCAGTTCTTC. Protein sequence: CASSLTAGGLGSYNEQFF.

This clone was seen a single time. The chain carries TRBV5-1 and TRBJ2-3; 9 bases line up with TRBD2. CDR3 length: 14 amino acids. Trimming removed 7 bases from V and 3 bases from J; junction bases left unmatched: 6. The germline CDR1 and CDR2 sequences are SGHRS and YFSETQ. The chain's CDR3 is CASARLAATDTQYF. CDR3 sequence (DNA): TGCGCCAGCGCTAGACTAGCGGCAACAGATACGCAGTATTTT.

This clone appeared a few times. The chain carries TRBV6-1 and TRBJ1-2; 10 bases line up with TRBD1. The CDR3 runs to 12 residues. The germline V gene encodes CDR1 MNHNS and CDR2 SASEGT. J lost 7 bases, V lost 6 bases, and 2 bases had no gene match. CDR3 sequence: CASRRTGGGYTF. The CDR3 region has the DNA TGTGCCAGCAGACGGACAGGGGGTGGCTACACCTTC.

The chain joins TRBV9 to TRBJ2-6, with 10 bases that match TRBD1. Germline V gene lookup returns CDR1 SGDLS and CDR2 YYNGEE. Germline trimming cut 3 bases from V and 0 bases from J; bases unmatched to any gene: 12. The CDR3 runs 20 residues. This CDR3 reads CASSEGQGLDTFSGANVLTF. For the CDR3, the DNA is TGTGCCAGCAGCGAGGGACAGGGGCTAGATACCTTCTCTGGGGCCAACGTCCTGACTTTC.

The V gene is TRBV11-2, the J gene TRBJ2-3; unclear D gene. The CDR3 spans 16 residues. The ends were cut back, 1 base at V and 2 bases at J, with 13 bases in the middle. The germline V gene encodes CDR1 SGHAT and CDR2 FQNNGV. Here the CDR3 reads CASSLVPFSITDTQYF. DNA of the CDR3: TGTGCCAGCAGCTTAGTTCCTTTTAGCATCACAGATACGCAGTATTTT.